The following is a T cell receptor (beta chain) sequence with its context. Its antigen is still unknown. This entry comes from a study of T cell responses to AZD1222 COVID-19 vaccine. Background on the study: Combined were second doses at about 4 or about 12 weeks.

TCRdb's table, derived via immunoSEQ multiplex PCR, lists solely in-frame clones and lacks some. The table records over 85,000 clones, around 83% of them present only once. This CDR3 region has 15 residues. CDR1 and CDR2 (germline): SGDLS, YYNGEE. Trimming cost V 2 bases and J 5 bases; bases outside gene matches: 7. Study observations and caveats: The CD4 TCRs associated with vaccination extended across spike and predominated at 160-218 and 743-854. Two AZD1222 doses significantly raised spike-specific TCR breadth and depth over controls.

This sequence was found in an adult in good health. This rearrangement joins TRBV9 to TRBJ2-1; 7 positions match TRBD2. The sample consisted of peripheral blood, taken on day 0 of AZD1222 vaccination. The DNA of the CDR3 is TGTGCCAGCAGCGTCTCGACGGGACTAAACAATGAGCAGTTCTTC. Its translation is CASSVSTGLNNEQFF.